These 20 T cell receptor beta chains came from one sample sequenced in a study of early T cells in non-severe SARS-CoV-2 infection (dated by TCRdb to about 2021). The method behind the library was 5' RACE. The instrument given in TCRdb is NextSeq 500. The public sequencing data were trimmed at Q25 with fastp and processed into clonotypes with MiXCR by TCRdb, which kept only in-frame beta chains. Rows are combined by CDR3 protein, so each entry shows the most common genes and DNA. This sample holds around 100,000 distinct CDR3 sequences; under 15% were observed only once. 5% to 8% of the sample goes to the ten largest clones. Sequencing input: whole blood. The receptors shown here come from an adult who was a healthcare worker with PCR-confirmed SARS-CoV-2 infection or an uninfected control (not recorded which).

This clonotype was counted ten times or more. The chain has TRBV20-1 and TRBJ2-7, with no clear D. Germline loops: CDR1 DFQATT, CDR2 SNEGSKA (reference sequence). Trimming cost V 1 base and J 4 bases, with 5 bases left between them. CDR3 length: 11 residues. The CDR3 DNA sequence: TGCAGTGCTAGAGCCGGGTACGAGCAGTACTTC. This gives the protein CSARAGYEQYF.

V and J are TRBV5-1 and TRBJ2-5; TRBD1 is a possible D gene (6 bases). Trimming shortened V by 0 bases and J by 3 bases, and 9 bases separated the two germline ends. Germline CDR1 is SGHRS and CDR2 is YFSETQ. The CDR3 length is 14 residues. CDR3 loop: CASSLAGQKETQYF. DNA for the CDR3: TGCGCCAGCAGCTTGGCCGGACAGAAAGAGACCCAGTACTTC.

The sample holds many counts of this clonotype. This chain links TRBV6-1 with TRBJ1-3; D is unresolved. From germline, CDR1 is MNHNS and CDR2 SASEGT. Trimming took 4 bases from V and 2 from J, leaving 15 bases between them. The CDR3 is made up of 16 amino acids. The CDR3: CASSVQELGPGNTIYF. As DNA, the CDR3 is TGTGCCAGCAGTGTCCAAGAGTTAGGTCCTGGAAACACCATATATTTT.

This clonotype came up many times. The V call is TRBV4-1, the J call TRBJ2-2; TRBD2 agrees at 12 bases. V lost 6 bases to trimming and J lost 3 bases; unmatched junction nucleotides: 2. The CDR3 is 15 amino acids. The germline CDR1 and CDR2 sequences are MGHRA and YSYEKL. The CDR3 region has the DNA TGCGCCAGCAGGCTAGCGGGAGGGGACACCGGGGAGCTGTTTTTT. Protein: CASRLAGGDTGELFF.

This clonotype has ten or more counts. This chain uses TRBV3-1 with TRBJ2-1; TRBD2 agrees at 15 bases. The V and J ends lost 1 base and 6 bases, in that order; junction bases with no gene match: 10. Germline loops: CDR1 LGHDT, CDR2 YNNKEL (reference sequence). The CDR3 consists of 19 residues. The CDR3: CASSQVPPGLAGGPNEQFF. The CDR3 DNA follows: TGTGCCAGCAGCCAAGTTCCGCCGGGACTAGCGGGAGGACCCAATGAGCAGTTCTTC.

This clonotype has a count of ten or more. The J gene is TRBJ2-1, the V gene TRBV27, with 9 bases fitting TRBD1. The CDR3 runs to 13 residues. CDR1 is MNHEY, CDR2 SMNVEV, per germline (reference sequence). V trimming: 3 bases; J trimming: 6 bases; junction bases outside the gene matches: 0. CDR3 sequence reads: CASSLTGGNEQFF. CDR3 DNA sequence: TGTGCCAGCAGTTTGACAGGGGGCAATGAGCAGTTCTTC.

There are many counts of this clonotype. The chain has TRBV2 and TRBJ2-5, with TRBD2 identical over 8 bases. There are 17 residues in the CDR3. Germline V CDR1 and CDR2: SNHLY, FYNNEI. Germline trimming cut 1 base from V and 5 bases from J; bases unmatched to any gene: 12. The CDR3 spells CASSEVSGTRGEETQYF. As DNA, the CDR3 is TGTGCCAGCAGTGAAGTGTCCGGGACTAGGGGGGAGGAGACCCAGTACTTC.

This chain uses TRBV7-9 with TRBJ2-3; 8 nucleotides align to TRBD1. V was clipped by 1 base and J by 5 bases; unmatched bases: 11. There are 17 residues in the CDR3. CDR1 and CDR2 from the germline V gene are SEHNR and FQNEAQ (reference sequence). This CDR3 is CASSLVLLGGTGDTQYF. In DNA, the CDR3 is TGTGCCAGCAGCTTAGTCCTTTTAGGCGGGACAGGAGATACGCAGTATTTT.

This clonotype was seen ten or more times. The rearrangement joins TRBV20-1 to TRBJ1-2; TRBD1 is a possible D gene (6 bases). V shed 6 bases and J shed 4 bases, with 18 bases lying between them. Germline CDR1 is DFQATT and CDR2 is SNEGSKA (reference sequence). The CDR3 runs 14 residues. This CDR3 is CSALDSRMSYGYTF. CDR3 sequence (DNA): TGCAGTGCCCTGGACAGCCGAATGTCCTATGGCTACACCTTC.

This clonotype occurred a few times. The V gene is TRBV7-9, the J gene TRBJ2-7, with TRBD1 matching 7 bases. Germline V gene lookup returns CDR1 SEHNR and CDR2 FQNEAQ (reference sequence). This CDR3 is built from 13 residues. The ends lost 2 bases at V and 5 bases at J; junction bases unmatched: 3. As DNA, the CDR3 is TGTGCCAGCAGCTTATCAGGACAGGACGAGCAGTACTTC. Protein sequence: CASSLSGQDEQYF.

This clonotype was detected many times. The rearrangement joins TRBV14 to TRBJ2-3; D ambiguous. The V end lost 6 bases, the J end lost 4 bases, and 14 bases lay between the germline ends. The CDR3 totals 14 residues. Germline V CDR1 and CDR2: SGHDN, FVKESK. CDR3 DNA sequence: TGTGCCAGCAGTCCGGTCCAGCAAGCAGATACGCAGTATTTT. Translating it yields CASSPVQQADTQYF.

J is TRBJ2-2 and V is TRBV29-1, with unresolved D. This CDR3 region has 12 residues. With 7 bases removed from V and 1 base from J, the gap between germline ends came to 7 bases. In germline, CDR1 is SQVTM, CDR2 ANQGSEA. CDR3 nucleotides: TGCAGCGCCCATCAGAACACCGGGGAGCTGTTTTTT. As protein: CSAHQNTGELFF.

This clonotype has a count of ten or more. The CDR3 loop is CASSPADSSYEQYF. The CDR3 DNA reads as TGTGCCAGCAGCCCCGCGGATAGCTCCTACGAGCAGTACTTC. The chain carries TRBV7-7 and TRBJ2-7; no firm D call. This CDR3 has 14 residues. The germline V and J ends were trimmed by 5 bases and 0 bases, with 11 bases remaining between them. Germline-derived CDR1 and CDR2 are SSHAT and FNYEAQ (reference sequence). The full variable domain, with the rest looked up from reference TRBV7-7 and TRBJ2-7, is GAGVSQSPRYKVTKRGQDVTLRCDPISSHATLYWYQQALGQGPEFLTYFNYEAQPDKSGLPSDRFSAERPEGSISTLTIQRTEQRDSAMYRCASSPADSSYEQYFGPGTRLTVT.

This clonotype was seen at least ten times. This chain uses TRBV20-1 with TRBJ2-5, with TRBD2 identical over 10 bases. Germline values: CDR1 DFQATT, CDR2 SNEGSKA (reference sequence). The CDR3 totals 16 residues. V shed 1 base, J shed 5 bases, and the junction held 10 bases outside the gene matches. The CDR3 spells CSARAAVLAGDETQYF. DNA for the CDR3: TGCAGTGCTAGAGCCGCCGTCCTAGCGGGAGATGAGACCCAGTACTTC.

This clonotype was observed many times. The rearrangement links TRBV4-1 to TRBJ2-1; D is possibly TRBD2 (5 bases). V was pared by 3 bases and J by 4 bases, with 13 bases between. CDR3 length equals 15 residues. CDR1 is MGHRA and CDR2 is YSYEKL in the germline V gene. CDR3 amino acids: CASSQIMTNYNEQFF. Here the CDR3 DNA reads TGCGCCAGCAGCCAGATTATGACTAATTACAATGAGCAGTTCTTC.

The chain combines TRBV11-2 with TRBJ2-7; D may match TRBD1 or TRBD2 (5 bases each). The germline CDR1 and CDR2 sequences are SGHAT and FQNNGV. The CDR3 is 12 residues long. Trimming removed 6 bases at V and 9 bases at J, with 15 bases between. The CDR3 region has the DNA TGTGCCAGCAGAGTGGACTCGCAGGGGCAGTACTTC. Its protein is CASRVDSQGQYF.

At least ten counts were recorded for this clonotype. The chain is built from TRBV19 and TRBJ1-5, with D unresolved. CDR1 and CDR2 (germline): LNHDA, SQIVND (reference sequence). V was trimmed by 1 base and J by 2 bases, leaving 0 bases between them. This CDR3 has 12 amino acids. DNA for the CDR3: TGTGCCAGTAGTATAGGCAATCAGCCCCAGCATTTT. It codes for CASSIGNQPQHF. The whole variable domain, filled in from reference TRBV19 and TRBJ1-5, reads DGGITQSPKYLFRKEGQNVTLSCEQNLNHDAMYWYRQDPGQGLRLIYYSQIVNDFQKGDIAEGYSVSREKKESFPLTVTSAQKNPTAFYLCASSIGNQPQHFGDGTRLSIL.

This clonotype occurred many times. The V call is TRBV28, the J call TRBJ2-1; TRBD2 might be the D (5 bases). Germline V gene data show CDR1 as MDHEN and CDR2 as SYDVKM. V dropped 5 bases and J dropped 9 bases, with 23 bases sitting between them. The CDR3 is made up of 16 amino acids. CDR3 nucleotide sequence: TGTGCCAGCAGTATGATTATGCGGACGGACTTTGGTGAGCAGTTCTTC. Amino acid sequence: CASSMIMRTDFGEQFF.

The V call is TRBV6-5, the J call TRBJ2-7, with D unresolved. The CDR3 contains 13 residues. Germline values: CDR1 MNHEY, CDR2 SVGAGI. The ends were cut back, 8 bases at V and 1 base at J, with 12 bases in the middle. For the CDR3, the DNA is TGTGCCAGCTCCGCCGGGTTATCCTACGAGCAGTACTTC. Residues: CASSAGLSYEQYF.

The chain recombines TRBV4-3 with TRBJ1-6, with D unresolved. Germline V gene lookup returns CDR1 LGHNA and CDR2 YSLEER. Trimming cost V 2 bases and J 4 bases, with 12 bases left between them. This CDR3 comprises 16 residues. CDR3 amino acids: CASSQSWPGYNSPLHF. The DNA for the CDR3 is TGCGCCAGCAGCCAATCCTGGCCAGGTTATAATTCACCCCTCCACTTT.